A single TCR beta chain is shown here with its context. The antigen remains unidentified. Germline values: CDR1 SGHRS, CDR2 YFSETQ. Trimming took 0 bases from V and 4 from J; bases not matched to a gene: 2. This CDR3 region has 16 residues. Profiling relied on immunoSEQ multiplex PCR, and the TCRdb table lists in-frame clones only, not all of them. The table includes under 95,000 clones, roughly 80% detected once. These data come from a study of graft-versus-host responses after intestinal transplantation. Study in general: Anti-thymocyte globulin induction, then tacrolimus and steroids for two to four years, went to all recipients. Study-level findings and limits: After transplant, early declines in HvG clones were associated with peak levels of circulating GvH clones. Ileal or blood samples showed some GvH clones first, and such clones were also found in recipient marrow.

V gene TRBV5-1 combines with J gene TRBJ2-3; TRBD2 matches at 13 bases. This clonotype originated in a human donor who received an intestinal transplant. Sequencing was performed on unstimulated CD4+ T cells sorted from spleen or lymph node cells, taken before intestinal transplant. The CDR3, as DNA: TGCGCCAGCAGCTTGGGGACTAGCGGGAGTGCAGATACGCAGTATTTT. This gives the protein CASSLGTSGSADTQYF.